One sample yielded the 2 T cell receptor beta chains listed below, sequenced in a study of blood T cell repertoires in COVID-19. The assay was immunoSEQ multiplex PCR, and TCRdb's table has in-frame clones only and misses some. The sample has approximately 100,000 clones, about 85% seen once. Sequencing was done on a sample of peripheral blood. The receptors stem from a woman in her 70s with active or convalescent COVID-19.

This chain links TRBV19 with TRBJ2-7, with TRBD2 matching over 10 bases. The CDR3 spans 14 residues. Germline-derived CDR1 and CDR2 are LNHDA and SQIVND (reference sequence). Trimming removed 7 bases from V and 5 bases from J; junction bases left unmatched: 8. This CDR3 reads CASTSGGARNEQYF. Written as DNA, the CDR3 is TGTGCCAGTACCAGCGGGGGGGCCAGGAACGAGCAGTACTTC. Based on the CDR3 plus reference TRBV19 and TRBJ2-7, the full variable domain is DGGITQSPKYLFRKEGQNVTLSCEQNLNHDAMYWYRQDPGQGLRLIYYSQIVNDFQKGDIAEGYSVSREKKESFPLTVTSAQKNPTAFYLCASTSGGARNEQYFGPGTRLTVT.

The CDR3 DNA is TGCGCCAGCAGCTTGGCGGGCAGGGGGGAGGATGGCTACACCTTC. Amino acid sequence: CASSLAGRGEDGYTF. This chain joins TRBV5-1 and TRBJ1-2; TRBD1 matches at 7 bases. Per germline, CDR1 SGHRS and CDR2 YFSETQ. The junction had 8 bases not matched to a gene; V was cut back by 0 bases and J by 6 bases. This CDR3 contains 15 residues.